Listed here are 32 T cell receptor beta chains from one sample, sequenced in a study of siplizumab effects on memory and regulatory T cells. The data were produced by immunoSEQ multiplex PCR, yet TCRdb's version contains in-frame clones alone and is incomplete. This table has roughly 100,000 clones, 92% appearing once. The sequenced sample consisted of CD4+ T cells sorted from blood. The source of these receptors is a human donor in good health.

The chain uses TRBV5-4 and TRBJ2-2; the match to TRBD2 covers 9 bases. From germline, CDR1 is SGHNT and CDR2 YYREEE (reference sequence). Trimming took 2 bases from V and 7 from J; bases not matched to a gene: 6. This CDR3 spans 15 amino acids. The CDR3 spells CASSFSGSDIGELFF. CDR3 nucleotides: TGTGCCAGCAGCTTTAGCGGGAGTGATATCGGGGAGCTGTTTTTT. Together with reference TRBV5-4 and TRBJ2-2, the CDR3 gives the full variable domain: ETGVTQSPTHLIKTRGQQVTLRCSSQSGHNTVSWYQQALGQGPQFIFQYYREEENGRGNFPPRFSGLQFPNYSSELNVNALELDDSALYLCASSFSGSDIGELFFGEGSRLTVL.

A note on this clone: One end of the junction is discordant with germline, which a read error may explain. The chain couples TRBV28 to TRBJ1-2; unclear D gene. The CDR3 sequence is 11 residues long. Germline V gene data show CDR1 as MDHEN and CDR2 as SYDVKM. CDR3 region: CASSLGGSAIF. Written as DNA, the CDR3 is TGTGCCAGCAGTTTAGGAGGGTCCGCGATCTTC.

The genes are TRBV1 and TRBJ2-7; the table's D call, TRBD1, was not checked against the DNA. TRBV1 is a pseudogene locus. The CDR3 runs to 16 residues. CDR3 DNA sequence: TGCACCAGCAGCCAAGTACAGGGGATTGGAGGCCACGAGCAGTACTTC. As protein: CTSSQVQGIGGHEQYF.

The V gene is TRBV6-1, the J gene TRBJ1-1, with D uncertain. Per germline, CDR1 MNHNS and CDR2 SASEGT. V shed 8 bases and J shed 3 bases, with 7 bases lying between them. The CDR3 is 11 residues long. The CDR3 reads CASGTHTEAFF. As DNA, the CDR3 is TGTGCCAGCGGCACCCACACTGAAGCTTTCTTT.

The chain employs TRBV5-6 and TRBJ2-7; D might be TRBD2 (5 bases). Looked up from germline, CDR1 is SGHDT and CDR2 is YYEEEE. The CDR3 contains 16 residues. With 1 base removed from V and 5 bases from J, the gap between germline ends came to 19 bases. The CDR3 coding sequence is TGTGCCAGCAGCTTGAAGGCCGGGATGACTCGGAACGAGCAGTACTTC. Amino acids: CASSLKAGMTRNEQYF.

The chain combines TRBV28 with TRBJ1-4; 7 bases are a match to TRBD1. The CDR3 loop spans 18 amino acids. Per the germline V gene, CDR1 is MDHEN and CDR2 is SYDVKM. Trimming at V came to 3 bases and at J to 3 bases, leaving 13 bases not matched to a gene. In DNA form, the CDR3 reads TGTGCCAGCAGTTTCTTGGACAGGCCCCTTCGCTCTAATGAAAAACTGTTTTTT. This sequence encodes CASSFLDRPLRSNEKLFF.

This rearrangement joins TRBV6-1 to TRBJ1-1; D remains ambiguous. V lost 2 bases, J lost 2 bases, and 9 bases lay in between. Germline-derived CDR1 and CDR2 are MNHNS and SASEGT. The CDR3 has 14 amino acids. For the CDR3, the DNA is TGTGCCAGCAGTGAACCGGCAGATAACACTGAAGCTTTCTTT. It specifies CASSEPADNTEAFF.

This clone has just one count. The V and J genes are TRBV2 and TRBJ2-2; 7 nucleotides line up with TRBD1. Germline CDR1 is SNHLY and CDR2 is FYNNEI. Trimming cost V 2 bases and J 4 bases; bases outside gene matches: 4. This CDR3 comprises 15 residues. CDR3 coding DNA: TGTGCCAGCAGTGAACAGGGGGTGGGCACCGGGGAGCTGTTTTTT. Encoded protein: CASSEQGVGTGELFF.

The chain employs TRBV5-1 and TRBJ1-5; possibly TRBD1 for D (6 bases). The CDR3 has 15 residues. The V gene lost 0 bases and the J gene lost 4 bases, with 11 bases spanning the gap. Germline V gives CDR1 SGHRS, CDR2 YFSETQ. CDR3 sequence: CASSLDAGDNQPQHF. The CDR3 nucleotides are TGCGCCAGCAGCTTGGATGCAGGGGATAATCAGCCCCAGCATTTT.

This chain joins TRBV7-3 and TRBJ2-3; D not certain. The ends were cut back, 8 bases at V and 0 bases at J, with 24 bases in the middle. This CDR3 region has 18 residues. CDR1 SGHTA and CDR2 FQGTGA come from the germline V gene. The CDR3 loop is CASLVFSARRLSTDTQYF. CDR3 in DNA: TGTGCCAGCCTTGTTTTCTCAGCCCGGCGGCTAAGCACAGATACGCAGTATTTT.

The V gene is TRBV15, the J gene TRBJ1-4, with D perhaps matching TRBD1 (6 bases). Germline V lookup: CDR1 LNHNV, CDR2 YYDKDF (reference sequence). V lost 0 bases to trimming and J lost 8 bases, with 16 bases between them. CDR3 length equals 16 residues. CDR3 coding DNA: TGTGCCACCAGCAGAGATCGAGGCGGACAGCGGGAAAAACTGTTTTTT. Amino acid sequence: CATSRDRGGQREKLFF.

V usage is TRBV2 and J usage is TRBJ2-2; 7 bases align to TRBD1. The CDR3 contains 13 residues. CDR1 and CDR2 from the germline V gene are SNHLY and FYNNEI. The trim removed 8 bases at V and 6 bases at J, leaving 6 bases unmatched. In DNA, the CDR3 is TGTGCCAGCGGTGGACAGGTAGCCGGGGAGCTGTTTTTT. It encodes CASGGQVAGELFF.

V is TRBV5-4 and J is TRBJ2-7; tentative D call: TRBD1 (6 bases). The CDR3 runs 14 residues. Between the trimmed V and J ends, which lost 0 bases and 3 bases, there was a span of 10 bases. Germline V gene sequence: CDR1 SGHNT, CDR2 YYREEE (reference sequence). CDR3 loop: CASSLAGAGYEQYF. CDR3 nucleotide sequence: TGTGCCAGCAGCTTGGCAGGGGCGGGCTACGAGCAGTACTTC.

The rearrangement joins TRBV5-4 to TRBJ2-1, with TRBD2 matching over 10 bases. This CDR3 has 14 residues. Germline CDR1 is SGHNT and CDR2 is YYREEE (reference sequence). The J segment lost 10 bases and the V segment lost 5 bases, leaving 9 bases of the junction unmatched. The CDR3 here is CASRTELAGLEQFF. Written as DNA, the CDR3 is TGTGCCAGCAGAACTGAACTAGCGGGACTCGAGCAGTTCTTC.

The chain joins TRBV19 to TRBJ2-3; D remains unclear. Germline values: CDR1 LNHDA, CDR2 SQIVND (reference sequence). The CDR3 runs to 15 residues. V dropped 6 bases and J dropped 0 bases, with 13 bases sitting between them. In nucleotides, the CDR3 is TGTGCCAGTAGCGGCGCGACTTCTAGCACAGATACGCAGTATTTT. Its translation: CASSGATSSTDTQYF.

The chain joins TRBV4-1 to TRBJ2-4; D tentatively reads TRBD1 or TRBD2 (5 bases each). The CDR3 runs to 16 residues. The germline CDR1 and CDR2 sequences are MGHRA and YSYEKL. Trimming stripped 4 bases from V and 2 bases from J, with 15 bases between. For the CDR3, the DNA is TGCGCCAGCAGCCTGTCGGGGCTAGTGACCAAAAACATTCAGTACTTC. This gives the protein CASSLSGLVTKNIQYF.

The chain links TRBV18 to TRBJ2-4, with 10 bases aligning to TRBD2. The CDR3 sequence is 19 residues long. With 4 bases clipped from V and 0 bases from J, the junction kept 12 bases outside the gene matches. The germline CDR1 and CDR2 sequences are KGHSH and LQKENI. The CDR3 loop is CASSLFGSGRGLAKNIQYF. CDR3 sequence (DNA): TGTGCCAGCTCACTCTTCGGGAGCGGGAGGGGCCTAGCCAAAAACATTCAGTACTTC.

The chain couples TRBV11-3 to TRBJ2-2; D is perhaps TRBD2 (5 bases). This CDR3 has 15 amino acids. V lost 5 bases, J lost 7 bases, and 17 bases lay in between. Germline V lookup: CDR1 SGHNT, CDR2 YENEEA. The CDR3 spells CASSQTSGSGGELFF. The DNA of the CDR3 is TGTGCCAGCAGCCAGACATCGGGGTCGGGCGGGGAGCTGTTTTTT.

J is TRBJ2-7 and V is TRBV18; D assignment may be TRBD1 or TRBD2 (6 bases each). The V and J ends lost 4 bases and 7 bases respectively, with 14 bases between them. CDR3 length equals 13 residues. Germline CDR1 KGHSH, CDR2 LQKENI. The CDR3 sequence: CASSLSLGGEQYF. Written as DNA, the CDR3 is TGTGCCAGCTCACTATCCTTAGGGGGGGAGCAGTACTTC.

Comments on this clone: The same CDR3 also results from other DNA sequences found in this sample. This chain uses TRBV28 with TRBJ2-2, with D tentatively TRBD2 (5 bases). Germline values: CDR1 MDHEN, CDR2 SYDVKM. The CDR3 runs to 13 residues. Trimming left V 9 bases short and J 0 bases short, with 8 bases between. Here the CDR3 reads CASRGPNTGELFF. The CDR3 bases are TGTGCCAGTCGGGGTCCGAACACCGGGGAGCTGTTTTTT.

V is TRBV7-9 and J is TRBJ2-1; D is ambiguous. Trimming left V 1 base short and J 10 bases short, with 14 bases between. CDR1 is SEHNR, CDR2 FQNEAQ, per germline (reference sequence). There are 14 residues in the CDR3. DNA for the CDR3: TGTGCCAGCAGCTTAGGCAAGGCCACCGAAGAGCAGTTCTTC. It encodes CASSLGKATEEQFF.

V is TRBV2 and J is TRBJ2-1; 9 bases fit TRBD2. Germline V gene lookup returns CDR1 SNHLY and CDR2 FYNNEI. With V trimmed by 8 bases and J by 3 bases, 8 bases remained unmatched. The CDR3 loop spans 15 amino acids. CDR3 sequence (DNA): TGTGCCAGCGGAAGCGGGAGGACCTACTACAATGAGCAGTTCTTC. Protein: CASGSGRTYYNEQFF.

The rearrangement links TRBV6-5 to TRBJ1-2; D not certain. V lost 8 bases and J 6 bases, leaving 13 bases between the germline ends. CDR3 length: 12 amino acids. Germline values: CDR1 MNHEY, CDR2 SVGAGI. The CDR3 DNA follows: TGTGCCAGCTGGCGAGGGAAGGATGGCTACACCTTC. Residues: CASWRGKDGYTF.

V is TRBV11-2 and J is TRBJ1-5; 7 bases match TRBD1. The CDR3 loop spans 15 amino acids. CDR1 is SGHAT, CDR2 FQNNGV, per germline. V was pared by 5 bases and J by 0 bases, with 4 bases of the junction left unmatched. The CDR3 nucleotides are TGTGCCAGCAGCGAGGGACAGCTTAGCAATCAGCCCCAGCATTTT. This sequence encodes CASSEGQLSNQPQHF.

The rearrangement uses TRBV19 and TRBJ1-3; D ambiguous. Germline loops: CDR1 LNHDA, CDR2 SQIVND (reference sequence). The CDR3 loop spans 13 amino acids. Between the trimmed V and J ends, which lost 5 bases and 0 bases, there was a span of 5 bases. The CDR3 is CASSAGSGNTIYF. In DNA, the CDR3 is TGTGCCAGTAGTGCCGGCTCTGGAAACACCATATATTTT. Looking up the rest from reference TRBV19 and TRBJ1-3 gives the full variable domain: DGGITQSPKYLFRKEGQNVTLSCEQNLNHDAMYWYRQDPGQGLRLIYYSQIVNDFQKGDIAEGYSVSREKKESFPLTVTSAQKNPTAFYLCASSAGSGNTIYFGEGSWLTVV.

CDR3 sequence reads: CASSFGQGSSNQPQHF. The CDR3 nucleotides read TGTGCCAGTAGTTTTGGACAGGGTAGTAGCAATCAGCCCCAGCATTTT. This rearrangement joins TRBV19 to TRBJ1-5, with TRBD1 matching over 8 bases. Germline V gene sequence: CDR1 LNHDA, CDR2 SQIVND (reference sequence). The CDR3 spans 16 residues. The V segment lost 5 bases and the J segment 0 bases; nucleotides outside the gene matches: 6.

The CDR3 nucleotides are TGTGCCAGCAGCTTACGCCCGGGAGTAGGAACAGATACGCAGTATTTT. This codes for CASSLRPGVGTDTQYF. The chain couples TRBV11-3 to TRBJ2-3, with D perhaps TRBD2 (6 bases). Germline values: CDR1 SGHNT, CDR2 YENEEA. The germline V and J ends were trimmed by 2 bases and 3 bases, with 15 bases remaining between them. The CDR3 runs 16 residues.

V is TRBV27 and J is TRBJ2-2; D is unclear. There are 11 residues in the CDR3. Germline-derived CDR1 and CDR2 are MNHEY and SMNVEV (reference sequence). The V end lost 3 bases, the J end lost 8 bases, and 4 bases lay between the germline ends. The CDR3 loop is CASSFKGELFF. In nucleotides, the CDR3 is TGTGCCAGCAGTTTCAAAGGGGAGCTGTTTTTT.

The rearrangement links TRBV5-6 to TRBJ2-3; 12 bases are shared with TRBD2. The junction had 6 bases not matched to a gene; V was cut back by 2 bases and J by 8 bases. This CDR3 spans 15 amino acids. Germline V lookup: CDR1 SGHDT, CDR2 YYEEEE. This CDR3 is CASSLRLAGDRTQYF. The CDR3 DNA follows: TGTGCCAGCAGCTTAAGACTAGCGGGAGATCGTACGCAGTATTTT.

V gene TRBV19 combines with J gene TRBJ1-5, with a weak D call TRBD1 (6 bases). Germline V CDR1 and CDR2: LNHDA, SQIVND (reference sequence). The CDR3 has 16 residues. Trimming took off 4 bases at V and 0 bases at J, with 13 bases between the two ends. The CDR3 protein is CASSKGGPYSNQPQHF. The CDR3 nucleotides read TGTGCCAGTAGTAAGGGGGGCCCTTATAGCAATCAGCCCCAGCATTTT.

This sequence joins TRBV5-1 and TRBJ2-7; TRBD1 agrees at 7 bases. Germline CDR1 is SGHRS and CDR2 is YFSETQ. The CDR3 is made up of 13 amino acids. After removal of 4 bases from V and 2 bases from J, the junction contained 3 bases not matched to a gene. The CDR3 sequence: CASSGTVAYEQYF. The CDR3 DNA reads TGCGCCAGCAGCGGGACAGTTGCCTACGAGCAGTACTTC.

The V and J genes are TRBV7-3 and TRBJ2-1, with 8 positions matching TRBD2. The V and J ends lost 5 bases and 8 bases, in that order; junction bases with no gene match: 11. The CDR3 contains 15 residues. The V gene's germline CDR1 is SGHTA and CDR2 FQGTGA. CDR3 sequence: CASSTRGGRSYEQFF. The CDR3, as DNA: TGTGCCAGCAGCACTAGGGGCGGGAGGAGTTATGAGCAGTTCTTC. The full variable domain, with the rest looked up from reference TRBV7-3 and TRBJ2-1, is GAGVSQTPSNKVTEKGKYVELRCDPISGHTALYWYRQSLGQGPEFLIYFQGTGAADDSGLPNDRFFAVRPEGSVSTLKIQRTERGDSAVYLCASSTRGGRSYEQFFGPGTRLTVL.